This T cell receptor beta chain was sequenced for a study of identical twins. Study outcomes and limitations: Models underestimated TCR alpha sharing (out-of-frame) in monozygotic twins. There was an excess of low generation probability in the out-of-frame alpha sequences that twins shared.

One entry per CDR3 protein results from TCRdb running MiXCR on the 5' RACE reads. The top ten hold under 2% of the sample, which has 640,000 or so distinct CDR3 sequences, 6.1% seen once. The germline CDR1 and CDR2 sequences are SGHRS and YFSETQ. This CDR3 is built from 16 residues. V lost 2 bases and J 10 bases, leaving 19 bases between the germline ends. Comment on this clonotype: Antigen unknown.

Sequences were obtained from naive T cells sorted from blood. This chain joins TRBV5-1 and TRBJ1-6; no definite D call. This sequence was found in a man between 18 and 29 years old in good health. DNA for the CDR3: TGCGCCAGCAGCTTTGGACTTCCCGGCAAAGACTCACCCCTCCACTTT. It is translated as CASSFGLPGKDSPLHF.